This TCR beta chain was identified in a study of cytomegalovirus exposure and HLA in healthy donors. General observations from the study: Investigators reported 150 to 200 TCR beta chains as tied to cytomegalovirus. Reports credit the classifier with highly specific, highly sensitive diagnosis of cytomegalovirus status. The finding came from a later analysis; first-cohort TCR clusters tended to co-occur in the approximately 120 validation repertoires.

In the case of this clone: Its antigen is unknown.

V gave up 6 bases and J gave up 2 bases; unmatched junction bases: 6. CDR1 is ENHRY and CDR2 is SYGVKD in the germline V gene. The CDR3 runs 15 residues. Sequenced by immunoSEQ multiplex PCR; TCRdb stores in-frame clones only, minus some. Among about 98,000 clones listed, around 85% were seen once. This TCR derives from a woman aged 30 to 39 in good health and CMV-seronegative. This chain connects TRBV10-3 to TRBJ1-2; 10 bases match TRBD1. Sequencing was carried out using PBMCs. The chain's CDR3 is CAIRGTGDGNYGYTF. Here the CDR3 DNA reads TGTGCCATCAGGGGGACAGGGGATGGGAACTATGGCTACACCTTC.